This TCR beta chain was profiled in a study of T cell responses to AZD1222 COVID-19 vaccine. TCRdb's copy holds only in-frame clones and misses some; the assay was immunoSEQ multiplex PCR. The repertoire includes under 150,000 clones, 91% of them detected once, and about 3% sits in the top ten. A word on this clone: Its matching antigen is unknown.

Findings and limits, study-wide: Only 5 or 6 people who got AZD1222 tested seropositive at baseline. Regions 160-218 and 743-854 held dominance among vaccine-associated CD4 TCRs, which spanned spike. A reported finding is that nearly half of spike-specific TCRs target unmutated variant regions.

CDR1 is PRHDT and CDR2 is FYEKMQ in the germline V gene (reference sequence). The CDR3 covers 13 residues. Deletions cut 1 base from V and 6 bases from J, with 7 bases between. The chain carries TRBV13 and TRBJ2-1; the D is unclear. This clonotype originated in an adult in good health. The sample consisted of peripheral blood, taken on day 0 of AZD1222 vaccination. The CDR3 bases are TGTGCCAGCAGCTTAGCCTTAGGCAATGAGCAGTTCTTC. It translates to CASSLALGNEQFF.